The 10 T cell receptor beta chains below were found in one sample sequenced in a study of radiation and T cells in renal cell carcinoma. Time point defined: blood 2 weeks post-SBRT. As to treatment: 15 Gy SBRT to primary tumor, nephrectomy 4 weeks later. TCRdb keeps only in-frame clones here, not all; method: immunoSEQ multiplex PCR. The profile shows some 72,000 clones, 82% of them singletons. The specimen comprised blood, sampled from a patient whose treatment included radiotherapy and nephrectomy. These receptors were taken from a man in his 60s with renal cell carcinoma.

The CDR3 DNA sequence: TGCGCCAGCAGTGAAGGGCAGATTAGCTCCTACAATGAGCAGTTCTTC. It yields the protein CASSEGQISSYNEQFF. The genes are TRBV10-1 and TRBJ2-1; unclear D gene. This CDR3 has 16 residues. The V gene lost 3 bases and the J gene lost 0 bases, with 12 bases spanning the gap. The germline V gene encodes CDR1 WNHNN and CDR2 SYGVQD (reference sequence).

The chain recombines TRBV2 with TRBJ2-1; D perhaps matches TRBD1 (6 bases). Trimming left V 10 bases short and J 10 bases short, with 23 bases between. CDR3 length: 14 amino acids. Germline lookup yields CDR1 SNHLY and CDR2 FYNNEI. Here the CDR3 reads CAITQVGARGEQFF. The CDR3 DNA follows: TGTGCCATCACTCAAGTGGGGGCTAGGGGAGAGCAGTTCTTC.

The chain employs TRBV7-2 and TRBJ2-2; a possible D gene is TRBD1 (5 bases). The germline V gene encodes CDR1 SGHTA and CDR2 FQGNSA. V lost 5 bases to trimming and J lost 0 bases, with 10 bases between them. This CDR3 spans 15 amino acids. CDR3 DNA sequence: TGTGCCAGCAGCCAGGGCGGCTCGAACACCGGGGAGCTGTTTTTT. Its protein product is CASSQGGSNTGELFF.

The chain joins TRBV15 to TRBJ2-3; 9 bases align to TRBD2. The CDR3 runs 17 residues. The ends lost 1 base at V and 0 bases at J; junction bases unmatched: 5. Per the germline V gene, CDR1 is LNHNV and CDR2 is YYDKDF (reference sequence). CDR3 region: CATSRGPGLASTDTQYF. In nucleotides, the CDR3 is TGTGCCACCAGCAGAGGTCCGGGACTAGCTAGCACAGATACGCAGTATTTT.

V usage is TRBV10-3 and J usage is TRBJ2-7; 11 bases fit TRBD2. Trimming cost V 1 base and J 5 bases; bases outside gene matches: 4. Per the germline V gene, CDR1 is ENHRY and CDR2 is SYGVKD. The CDR3 extends over 15 amino acids. CDR3 loop: CAISEWTSGFNEQYF. DNA of the CDR3: TGTGCCATCAGTGAGTGGACTAGCGGGTTCAACGAGCAGTACTTC.

The sample holds a few counts of this clone. The chain uses TRBV15 and TRBJ2-3; 12 bases fit TRBD2. Germline V gene data show CDR1 as LNHNV and CDR2 as YYDKDF (reference sequence). V lost 0 bases to trimming and J lost 3 bases; unmatched junction nucleotides: 13. This CDR3 contains 20 residues. The CDR3 bases are TGTGCCACCAGCAGAGATCTTGGATCTAGCGGGAGGGCCATAACAGATACGCAGTATTTT. It yields the protein CATSRDLGSSGRAITDTQYF.

In this sample, this clone turned up once. The J gene is TRBJ2-3, the V gene TRBV7-9, with TRBD2 identical over 12 bases. The CDR3 consists of 17 residues. Trimming removed 3 bases from V and 5 bases from J; junction bases left unmatched: 9. Germline V lookup: CDR1 SEHNR, CDR2 FQNEAQ (reference sequence). This chain's CDR3 is CASSFVASGRAEDTQYF. CDR3 DNA: TGTGCCAGCAGCTTCGTTGCTAGCGGGAGGGCGGAAGATACGCAGTATTTT.

The chain carries TRBV18 and TRBJ1-1; D is possibly TRBD1 (5 bases). The CDR3 spans 13 residues. The V and J ends lost 3 bases and 1 base respectively, with 6 bases between them. CDR1 KGHSH and CDR2 LQKENI come from the germline V gene. Here the CDR3 DNA reads TGTGCCAGCTCACCGACAGCGAACACTGAAGCTTTCTTT. It yields the protein CASSPTANTEAFF.

The V and J genes are TRBV6-5 and TRBJ1-1; D might be TRBD1 (6 bases). V was pared by 5 bases and J by 1 base, with 11 bases between. CDR3 size: 14 residues. CDR1 is MNHEY, CDR2 SVGAGI, per germline. The CDR3 reads CASSRDIRNTEAFF. As DNA, the CDR3 is TGTGCCAGCAGTCGGGACATAAGGAACACTGAAGCTTTCTTT.

This clone was seen a single time. J is TRBJ1-4 and V is TRBV2, with 7 bases matching TRBD1. The CDR3 contains 14 residues. The V and J ends lost 5 bases and 7 bases, in that order; junction bases with no gene match: 7. The germline CDR1 and CDR2 sequences are SNHLY and FYNNEI. This chain's CDR3 is CASSRGQVGEKLFF. CDR3 bases: TGTGCCAGCAGTCGCGGACAGGTCGGTGAAAAACTGTTTTTT.